The sample holds a few counts of the clone carrying this T cell receptor (beta chain). The antigen is unknown. This entry comes from a study of CD8 T cells in ankylosing spondylitis. Trimming took 5 bases from V and 0 from J, leaving 10 bases between them. CDR3 size: 14 residues. General study results and limits: Disease-linked clones were CD8+ and relatively rare in peripheral blood. Significantly higher representation of disease-linked clones was reported for matched ankylosing spondylitis synovial fluid.

TCRdb independently ran MiXCR on the 5' RACE reads; one entry per CDR3 protein. The top ten clones hold 16% of a sample with about 200,000 distinct CDR3 sequences, roughly 13% of them seen once. This sequence joins TRBV12-3 or TRBV12-4 and TRBJ1-1, with D unclear. The sequenced sample was blood, either unsorted or a sorted T cell fraction (not recorded which). The receptor was derived from a male donor with ankylosing spondylitis or in good health (not recorded which). The CDR3: CASSRATMNTEAFF. CDR3 bases: TGTGCCAGCAGTCGGGCAACTATGAACACTGAAGCTTTCTTT.